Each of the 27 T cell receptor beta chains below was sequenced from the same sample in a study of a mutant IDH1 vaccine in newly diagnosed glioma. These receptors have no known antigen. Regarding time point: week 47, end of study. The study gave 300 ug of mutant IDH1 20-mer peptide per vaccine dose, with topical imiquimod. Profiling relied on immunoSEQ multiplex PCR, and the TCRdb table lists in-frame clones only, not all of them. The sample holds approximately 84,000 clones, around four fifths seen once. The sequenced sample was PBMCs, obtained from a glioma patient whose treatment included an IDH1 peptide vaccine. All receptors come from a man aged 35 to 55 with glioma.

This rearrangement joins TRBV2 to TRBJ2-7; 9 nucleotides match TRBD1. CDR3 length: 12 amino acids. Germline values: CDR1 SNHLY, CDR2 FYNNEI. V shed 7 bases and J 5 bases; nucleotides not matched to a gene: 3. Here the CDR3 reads CASNRDRDEQYF. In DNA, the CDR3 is TGTGCCAGCAACCGGGACAGGGACGAGCAGTACTTC.

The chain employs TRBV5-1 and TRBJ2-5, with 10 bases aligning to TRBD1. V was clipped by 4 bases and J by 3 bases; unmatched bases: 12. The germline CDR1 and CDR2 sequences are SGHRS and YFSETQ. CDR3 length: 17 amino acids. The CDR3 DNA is TGCGCCAGCAGCGCTCCGACAGGGGGCTGGTCGGAAGAGACCCAGTACTTC. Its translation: CASSAPTGGWSEETQYF.

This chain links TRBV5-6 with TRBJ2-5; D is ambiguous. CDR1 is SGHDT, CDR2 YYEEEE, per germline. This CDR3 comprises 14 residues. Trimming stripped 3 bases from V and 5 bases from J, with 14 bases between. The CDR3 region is CASSSSLGEETQYF. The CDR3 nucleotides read TGTGCCAGCAGCTCCTCACTCGGAGAGGAGACCCAGTACTTC.

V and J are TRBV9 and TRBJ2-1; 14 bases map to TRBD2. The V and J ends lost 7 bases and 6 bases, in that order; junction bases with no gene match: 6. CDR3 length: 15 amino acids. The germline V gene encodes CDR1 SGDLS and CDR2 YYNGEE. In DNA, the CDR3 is TGTGCCAGCGGAGGGACTAGCGGGGGATCCAATGAGCAGTTCTTC. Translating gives CASGGTSGGSNEQFF. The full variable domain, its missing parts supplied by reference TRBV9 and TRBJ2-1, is DSGVTQTPKHLITATGQRVTLRCSPRSGDLSVYWYQQSLDQGLQFLIQYYNGEERAKGNILERFSAQQFPDLHSELNLSSLELGDSALYFCASGGTSGGSNEQFFGPGTRLTVL.

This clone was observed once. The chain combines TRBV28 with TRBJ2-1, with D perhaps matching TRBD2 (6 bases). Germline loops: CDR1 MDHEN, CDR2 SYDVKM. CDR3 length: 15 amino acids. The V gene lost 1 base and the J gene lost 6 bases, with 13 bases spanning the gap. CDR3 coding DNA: TGTGCCAGCAGTTTATTCGGGGGTGGTTTCAATGAGCAGTTCTTC. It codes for CASSLFGGGFNEQFF.

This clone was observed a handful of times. The DNA for the CDR3 is TGCGCCAGCAGCTTGGAGGGACCCGAACTCTCCGGGGAGCTGTTTTTT. Translation: CASSLEGPELSGELFF. The chain links TRBV5-1 to TRBJ2-2; D possibly matches TRBD1 or TRBD2 (5 bases each). The CDR3 covers 16 residues. V dropped 0 bases and J dropped 6 bases, with 15 bases sitting between them. Germline values: CDR1 SGHRS, CDR2 YFSETQ.

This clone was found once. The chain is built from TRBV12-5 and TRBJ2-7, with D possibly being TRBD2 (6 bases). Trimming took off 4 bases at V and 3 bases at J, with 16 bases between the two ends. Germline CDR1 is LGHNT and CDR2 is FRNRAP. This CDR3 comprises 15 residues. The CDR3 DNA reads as TGTGCTAGTGGTTCACCCACGGGACTGTTCTACGAGCAGTACTTC. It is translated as CASGSPTGLFYEQYF.

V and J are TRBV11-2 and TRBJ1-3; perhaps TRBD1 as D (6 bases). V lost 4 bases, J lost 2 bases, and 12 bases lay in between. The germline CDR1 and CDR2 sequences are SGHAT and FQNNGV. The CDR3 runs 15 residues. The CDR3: CASSSTGLTGNTIYF. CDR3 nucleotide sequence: TGTGCCAGCAGCTCGACAGGTCTCACTGGAAACACCATATATTTT.

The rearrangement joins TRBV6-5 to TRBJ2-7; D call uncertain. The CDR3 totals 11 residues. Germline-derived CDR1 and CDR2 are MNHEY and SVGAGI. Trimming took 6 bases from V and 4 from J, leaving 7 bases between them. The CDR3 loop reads CASSAGYEQYF. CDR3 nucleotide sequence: TGTGCCAGCAGCGCCGGGTACGAGCAGTACTTC.

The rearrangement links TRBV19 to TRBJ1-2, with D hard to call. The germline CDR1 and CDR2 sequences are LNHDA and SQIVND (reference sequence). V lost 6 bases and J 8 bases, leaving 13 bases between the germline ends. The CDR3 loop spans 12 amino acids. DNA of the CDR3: TGTGCCAGTAGGGTTGCCCTGGGGGGCTACACCTTC. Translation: CASRVALGGYTF.

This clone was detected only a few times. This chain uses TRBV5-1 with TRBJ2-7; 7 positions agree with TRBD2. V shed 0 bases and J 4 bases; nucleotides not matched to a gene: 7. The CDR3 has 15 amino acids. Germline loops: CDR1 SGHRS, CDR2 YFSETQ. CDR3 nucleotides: TGCGCCAGCAGCTTGGTCGCGGGAGAGGGATACGAGCAGTACTTC. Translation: CASSLVAGEGYEQYF. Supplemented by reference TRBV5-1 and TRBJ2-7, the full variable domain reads KAGVTQTPRYLIKTRGQQVTLSCSPISGHRSVSWYQQTPGQGLQFLFEYFSETQRNKGNFPGRFSGRQFSNSRSEMNVSTLELGDSALYLCASSLVAGEGYEQYFGPGTRLTVT.

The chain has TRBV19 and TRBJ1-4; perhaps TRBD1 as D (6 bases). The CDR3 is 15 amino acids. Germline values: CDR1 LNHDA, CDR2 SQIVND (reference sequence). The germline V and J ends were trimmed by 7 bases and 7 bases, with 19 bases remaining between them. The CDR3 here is CASTPMGGLGEKLFF. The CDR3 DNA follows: TGTGCCAGTACCCCAATGGGGGGCTTAGGTGAAAAACTGTTTTTT.

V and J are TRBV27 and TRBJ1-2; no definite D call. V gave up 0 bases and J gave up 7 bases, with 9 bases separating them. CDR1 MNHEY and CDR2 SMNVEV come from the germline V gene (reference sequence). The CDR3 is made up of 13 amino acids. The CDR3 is CASSLSSPSGYTF. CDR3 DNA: TGTGCCAGCAGTTTATCGAGTCCCTCTGGCTACACCTTC.

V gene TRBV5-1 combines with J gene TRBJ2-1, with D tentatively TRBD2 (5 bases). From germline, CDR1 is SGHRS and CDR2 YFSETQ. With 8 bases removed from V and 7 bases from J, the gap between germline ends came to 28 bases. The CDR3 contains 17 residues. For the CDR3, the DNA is TGCGCCAGTAACGCGGGCCTACTAGTCTATTCATATAATGAGCAGTTCTTC. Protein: CASNAGLLVYSYNEQFF.

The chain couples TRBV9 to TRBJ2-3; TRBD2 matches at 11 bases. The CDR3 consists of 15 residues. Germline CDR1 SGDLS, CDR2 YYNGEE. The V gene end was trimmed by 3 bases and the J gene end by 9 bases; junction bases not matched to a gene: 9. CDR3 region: CASSGSGRALGTQYF. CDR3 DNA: TGTGCCAGCAGCGGTAGCGGGAGGGCCCTCGGCACGCAGTATTTT.

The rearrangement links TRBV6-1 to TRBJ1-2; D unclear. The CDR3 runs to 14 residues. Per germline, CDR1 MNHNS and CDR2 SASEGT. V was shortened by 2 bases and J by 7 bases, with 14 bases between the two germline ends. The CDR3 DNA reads TGTGCCAGCAGTGAACAGTCAACAGTCGGTGGCTACACCTTC. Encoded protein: CASSEQSTVGGYTF.

The CDR3 sequence: CASSVEGTGILGGTEAFF. The CDR3 DNA reads as TGTGCCAGCAGCGTAGAAGGGACAGGGATCCTTGGGGGCACTGAAGCTTTCTTT. The rearrangement joins TRBV9 to TRBJ1-1; TRBD1 matches 9 bases. J was trimmed by 4 bases and V by 0 bases; bases with no gene match: 13. Germline CDR1 reads SGDLS; CDR2 reads YYNGEE. The CDR3 consists of 18 residues.

The CDR3 DNA sequence: TGTGCCAGCAGCTCAACAGGGGGCAAGAAGCAGTTCTTC. It is translated as CASSSTGGKKQFF. The chain couples TRBV5-6 to TRBJ2-1; 9 nucleotides align to TRBD1. Germline CDR1 SGHDT, CDR2 YYEEEE. The junction had 6 bases not matched to a gene; V was cut back by 3 bases and J by 11 bases. The CDR3 spans 13 residues.

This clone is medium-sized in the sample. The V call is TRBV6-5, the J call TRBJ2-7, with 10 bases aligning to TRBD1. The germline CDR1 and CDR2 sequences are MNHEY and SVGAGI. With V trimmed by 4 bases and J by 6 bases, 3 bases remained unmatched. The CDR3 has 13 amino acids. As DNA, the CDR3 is TGTGCCAGCAGTTTGACAGGGGGCGGCGAGCAGTACTTC. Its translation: CASSLTGGGEQYF.

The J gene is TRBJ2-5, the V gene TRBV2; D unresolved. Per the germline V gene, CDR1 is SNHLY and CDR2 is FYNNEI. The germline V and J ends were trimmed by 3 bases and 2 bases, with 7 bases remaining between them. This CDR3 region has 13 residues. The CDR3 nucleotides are TGTGCCAGCAGTGATGATCAACAAGAGACCCAGTACTTC. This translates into CASSDDQQETQYF. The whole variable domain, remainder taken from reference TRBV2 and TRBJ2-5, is EPEVTQTPSHQVTQMGQEVILRCVPISNHLYFYWYRQILGQKVEFLVSFYNNEISEKSEIFDDQFSVERPDGSNFTLKIRSTKLEDSAMYFCASSDDQQETQYFGPGTRLLVL.

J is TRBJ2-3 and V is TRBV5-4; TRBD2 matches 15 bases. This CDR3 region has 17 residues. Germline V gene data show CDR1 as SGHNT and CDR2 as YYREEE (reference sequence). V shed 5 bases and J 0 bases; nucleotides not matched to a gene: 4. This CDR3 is CASSWGLAGGSTDTQYF. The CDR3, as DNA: TGTGCCAGCAGTTGGGGACTAGCGGGAGGAAGCACAGATACGCAGTATTTT.

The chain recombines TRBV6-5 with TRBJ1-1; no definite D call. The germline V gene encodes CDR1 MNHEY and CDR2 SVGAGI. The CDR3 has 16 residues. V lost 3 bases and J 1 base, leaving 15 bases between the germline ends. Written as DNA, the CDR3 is TGTGCCAGCAGTTATGTGAAGGGCAGAGGGAACACTGAAGCTTTCTTT. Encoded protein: CASSYVKGRGNTEAFF.

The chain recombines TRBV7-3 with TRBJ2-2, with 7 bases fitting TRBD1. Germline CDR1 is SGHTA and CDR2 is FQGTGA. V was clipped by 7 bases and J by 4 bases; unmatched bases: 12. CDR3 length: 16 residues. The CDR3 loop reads CASTLGYRGSTGELFF. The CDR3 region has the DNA TGTGCCAGCACCTTGGGCTACAGGGGATCCACCGGGGAGCTGTTTTTT. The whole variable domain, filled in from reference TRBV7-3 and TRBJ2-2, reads GAGVSQTPSNKVTEKGKYVELRCDPISGHTALYWYRQSLGQGPEFLIYFQGTGAADDSGLPNDRFFAVRPEGSVSTLKIQRTERGDSAVYLCASTLGYRGSTGELFFGEGSRLTVL.

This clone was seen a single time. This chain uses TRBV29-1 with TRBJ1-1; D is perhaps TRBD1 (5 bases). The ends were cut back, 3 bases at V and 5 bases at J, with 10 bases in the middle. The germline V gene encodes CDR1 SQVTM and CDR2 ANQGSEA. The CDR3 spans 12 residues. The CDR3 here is CSVDRGWTEAFF. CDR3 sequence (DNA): TGCAGCGTTGATCGGGGGTGGACTGAAGCTTTCTTT.

CDR3 sequence reads: CASSFFRDRTETQYF. CDR3 nucleotides: TGTGCCAGCAGCTTTTTCCGGGACAGAACGGAGACCCAGTACTTC. The chain is built from TRBV7-9 and TRBJ2-5; 7 nucleotides line up with TRBD1. J was trimmed by 5 bases and V by 3 bases; bases with no gene match: 9. Germline CDR1 is SEHNR and CDR2 is FQNEAQ (reference sequence). This CDR3 comprises 15 residues. The variable domain in full, completed from reference TRBV7-9 and TRBJ2-5, reads DTGVSQNPRHKITKRGQNVTFRCDPISEHNRLYWYRQTLGQGPEFLTYFQNEAQLEKSRLLSDRFSAERPKGSFSTLEIQRTEQGDSAMYLCASSFFRDRTETQYFGPGTRLLVL.

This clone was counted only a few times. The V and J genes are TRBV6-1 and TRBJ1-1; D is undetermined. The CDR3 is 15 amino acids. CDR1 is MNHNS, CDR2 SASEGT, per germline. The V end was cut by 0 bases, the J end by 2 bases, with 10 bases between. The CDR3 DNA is TGTGCCAGCAGTGAAGCGCCTACGGATAACACTGAAGCTTTCTTT. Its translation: CASSEAPTDNTEAFF.

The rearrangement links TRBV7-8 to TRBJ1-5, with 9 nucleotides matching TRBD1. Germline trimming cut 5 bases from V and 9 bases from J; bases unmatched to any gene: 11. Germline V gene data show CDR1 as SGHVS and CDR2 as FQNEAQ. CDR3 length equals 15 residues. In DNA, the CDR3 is TGTGCCAGCAGCCTACAGGGGGCGCCTTATCGGCCCCAGCATTTT. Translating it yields CASSLQGAPYRPQHF. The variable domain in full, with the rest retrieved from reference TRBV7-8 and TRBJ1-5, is GAGVSQSPRYKVAKRGQDVALRCDPISGHVSLFWYQQALGQGPEFLTYFQNEAQLDKSGLPSDRFFAERPEGSVSTLKIQRTQQEDSAVYLCASSLQGAPYRPQHFGDGTRLSIL.